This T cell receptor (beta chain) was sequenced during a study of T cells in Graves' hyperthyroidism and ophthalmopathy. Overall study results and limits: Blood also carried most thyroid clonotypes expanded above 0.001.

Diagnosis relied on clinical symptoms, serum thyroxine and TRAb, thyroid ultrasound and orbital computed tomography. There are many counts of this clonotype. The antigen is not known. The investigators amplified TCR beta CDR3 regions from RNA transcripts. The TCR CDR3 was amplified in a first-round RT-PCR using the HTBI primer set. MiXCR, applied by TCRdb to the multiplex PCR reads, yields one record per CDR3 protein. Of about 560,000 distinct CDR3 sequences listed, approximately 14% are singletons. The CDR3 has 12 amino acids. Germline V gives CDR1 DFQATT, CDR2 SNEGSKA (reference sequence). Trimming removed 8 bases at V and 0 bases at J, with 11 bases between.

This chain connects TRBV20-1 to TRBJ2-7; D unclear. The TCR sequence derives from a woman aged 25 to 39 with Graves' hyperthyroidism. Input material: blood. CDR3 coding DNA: TGCAGTCTCGAGGACGGCTCCTACGAGCAGTACTTC. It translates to CSLEDGSYEQYF.